Included here is one T cell receptor (beta chain) sequence, with context. These data originate in a study of blood T cell repertoires in COVID-19. Libraries were prepared by immunoSEQ multiplex PCR; TCRdb keeps only in-frame clonotypes and omits some of them. The sample includes roughly 63,000 clones, about 73% of them seen just once. The CDR3 is 20 amino acids. The chain is built from TRBV21-1 and TRBJ2-2; TRBD2 is the table's D call and was not checked against the DNA. TRBV21-1 corresponds to a pseudogene. The specimen was peripheral blood. This receptor was obtained from a woman older than 75 with acute or convalescent COVID-19. Here the CDR3 DNA reads TGTGCCAGCAGCAAAGGTGGCCCTAGAGCGGGTGCAACGAACACCGGGGAGCTGTTTTTT. This sequence encodes CASSKGGPRAGATNTGELFF.